The 26 T cell receptor beta chains in this list originate from one sample, sequenced in a study of cytomegalovirus exposure and HLA in healthy donors. PCR employed 60 Vbeta and 13 Jbeta primers. Only in-frame clones appear in the TCRdb table, and some are missing; sequencing was by immunoSEQ multiplex PCR. The sample shows about 78,000 clones, approximately 57% of them seen only once. The source material was PBMCs. These receptors all stem from a young man in good health and CMV-seropositive.

In its sample, this clone was seen a few times. The chain uses TRBV6-6 and TRBJ2-1; 8 bases are shared with TRBD1. The germline gives CDR1 MNHNY, CDR2 SVGAGI (reference sequence). The CDR3 spans 16 residues. J lost 0 bases, V lost 2 bases, and 3 bases had no gene match. The CDR3 nucleotides read TGTGCCAGCAGTTACAGTGGACAGGGCTCCTACAATGAGCAGTTCTTC. This codes for CASSYSGQGSYNEQFF.

The rearrangement uses TRBV9 and TRBJ2-1; possible D gene TRBD2, 5 bases. V was cut by 0 bases and J by 10 bases, with 14 bases left in between. The CDR3 has 14 residues. Germline V lookup: CDR1 SGDLS, CDR2 YYNGEE. CDR3 residues: CASSVGIAPREQFF. For the CDR3, the DNA is TGTGCCAGCAGCGTAGGTATAGCGCCCAGGGAGCAGTTCTTC.

The V gene is TRBV7-2, the J gene TRBJ1-4, with D possibly matching TRBD1 (5 bases). CDR3 length equals 17 residues. V lost 3 bases and J 8 bases, leaving 22 bases between the germline ends. CDR1 is SGHTA, CDR2 FQGNSA, per germline. The CDR3 coding sequence is TGTGCCAGCAGCTTGGGGCAGGGCGCCTTCGGGGGGGAAAAACTGTTTTTT. Translating gives CASSLGQGAFGGEKLFF. Filled out from reference TRBV7-2 and TRBJ1-4, the complete variable domain reads GAGVSQSPSNKVTEKGKDVELRCDPISGHTALYWYRQSLGQGLEFLIYFQGNSAPDKSGLPSDRFSAERTGGSVSTLTIQRTQQEDSAVYLCASSLGQGAFGGEKLFFGSGTQLSVL.

This clone was detected only a few times. The V call is TRBV18, the J call TRBJ2-2; a weak D match, TRBD1 (5 bases). CDR1 and CDR2 from the germline V gene are KGHSH and LQKENI. V was shortened by 2 bases and J by 6 bases, with 13 bases between the two germline ends. The CDR3 loop spans 15 amino acids. The CDR3: CASSPAGYIAGELFF. The DNA of the CDR3 is TGTGCCAGCTCACCAGCAGGGTACATCGCCGGGGAGCTGTTTTTT.

The chain couples TRBV28 to TRBJ1-2; maybe TRBD1 (5 bases). V lost 5 bases to trimming and J lost 8 bases, with 15 bases between them. The CDR3 has 13 residues. CDR1 and CDR2 from the germline V gene are MDHEN and SYDVKM. CDR3 coding DNA: TGTGCCAGCAGTATTCAGGGAATGGGCGGCTACACCTTC. Translating gives CASSIQGMGGYTF.

The chain employs TRBV30 and TRBJ2-5; TRBD1 matches at 8 bases. The DNA end is more similar to TRBJ2-7, so the J call may be wrong. This CDR3 comprises 15 residues. The germline V gene has CDR1 GTSNPN and CDR2 SVGIG (reference sequence). The CDR3 DNA sequence: TGTGCCTGGAGTGTACCGGACAGGGTCCCCTACGAGCAGTACTTC. This translates into CAWSVPDRVPYEQYF.

This clone appeared a few times. The genes are TRBV6-1 and TRBJ2-1; 10 positions match TRBD2. After removal of 7 bases from V and 9 bases from J, the junction contained 9 bases not matched to a gene. The length of the CDR3 is 14 residues. CDR1 MNHNS and CDR2 SASEGT come from the germline V gene. DNA for the CDR3: TGTGCCAGCATACGAGGGACTAGCGAGCGTGAGCAGTTCTTC. It specifies CASIRGTSEREQFF.

This clone occurred a few times. The V and J genes are TRBV30 and TRBJ1-5; weak D call: TRBD1 (6 bases). CDR3 size: 12 residues. Germline CDR1 GTSNPN, CDR2 SVGIG (reference sequence). V was pared by 5 bases and J by 4 bases, with 9 bases between. This chain's CDR3 is CAWAQGNQPQHF. In nucleotides, the CDR3 is TGTGCCTGGGCCCAGGGGAATCAGCCCCAGCATTTT.

The chain is built from TRBV21-1 and TRBJ2-7; the table names TRBD1, a call not compared with the DNA. TRBV21-1 is a pseudogene segment. The CDR3 sequence is 14 residues long. The CDR3, as DNA: TGTGCCAGCAGCTCTCCCCGGGACAGCTACGAGCAGTACTTC. Its protein is CASSSPRDSYEQYF.

The V call is TRBV11-3, the J call TRBJ1-1; 8 nucleotides agree with TRBD1. V trimming: 3 bases; J trimming: 4 bases; junction bases outside the gene matches: 7. This CDR3 contains 15 residues. CDR1 is SGHNT and CDR2 is YENEEA in the germline V gene. CDR3 region: CASSFQGAGATEAFF. Written as DNA, the CDR3 is TGTGCCAGCAGCTTCCAGGGGGCTGGGGCCACTGAAGCTTTCTTT.

In this sample, this clone turned up a few times. This rearrangement joins TRBV9 to TRBJ2-7, with D possibly being TRBD2 (5 bases). The CDR3 loop spans 14 amino acids. Germline-derived CDR1 and CDR2 are SGDLS and YYNGEE. The V gene lost 0 bases and the J gene lost 6 bases, with 13 bases spanning the gap. The CDR3 spells CASSVGGLGFEQYF. The CDR3 DNA is TGTGCCAGCAGCGTAGGAGGACTGGGGTTCGAGCAGTACTTC.

The chain couples TRBV28 to TRBJ1-2, with D perhaps matching TRBD1 (6 bases). Trimming took off 7 bases at V and 5 bases at J, with 20 bases between the two ends. Germline V gene lookup returns CDR1 MDHEN and CDR2 SYDVKM. The CDR3 contains 15 residues. The CDR3 loop reads CASTPLTGPIYGYTF. The CDR3 DNA sequence: TGTGCCAGCACCCCCCTTACAGGGCCTATTTATGGCTACACCTTC.

The J gene is TRBJ2-3, the V gene TRBV18; TRBD2 agrees at 14 bases. Trimming removed 2 bases from V and 4 bases from J; junction bases left unmatched: 11. Germline assignment: CDR1 KGHSH and CDR2 LQKENI. This CDR3 is 19 amino acids long. The CDR3 nucleotides read TGTGCCAGCTCACCAGCCGGGACTAGCGGGAGTGCGGGGGCAGATACGCAGTATTTT. Its protein product is CASSPAGTSGSAGADTQYF. Variable domain in full (rest from reference TRBV18 and TRBJ2-3): NAGVMQNPRHLVRRRGQEARLRCSPMKGHSHVYWYRQLPEEGLKFMVYLQKENIIDESGMPKERFSAEFPKEGPSILRIQQVVRGDSAAYFCASSPAGTSGSAGADTQYFGPGTRLTVL.

This clone was counted between two and nine times. The V and J genes are TRBV5-6 and TRBJ1-4; unclear D gene. Trimming stripped 1 base from V and 4 bases from J, with 8 bases between. Germline V lookup: CDR1 SGHDT, CDR2 YYEEEE. The CDR3 runs 14 residues. The CDR3 DNA is TGTGCCAGCAGCTTGTCCAGGTTTAATGAAAAACTGTTTTTT. As protein: CASSLSRFNEKLFF. The full variable domain, completed using reference TRBV5-6 and TRBJ1-4, is DAGVTQSPTHLIKTRGQQVTLRCSPKSGHDTVSWYQQALGQGPQFIFQYYEEEERQRGNFPDRFSGHQFPNYSSELNVNALLLGDSALYLCASSLSRFNEKLFFGSGTQLSVL.

The chain has TRBV5-4 and TRBJ2-7; 8 bases agree with TRBD1. The V gene end was trimmed by 2 bases and the J gene end by 3 bases; junction bases not matched to a gene: 4. CDR1 SGHNT and CDR2 YYREEE come from the germline V gene (reference sequence). The CDR3 has 14 amino acids. CDR3 nucleotide sequence: TGTGCCAGCAGCTTTGGGACAGGCCACTACGAGCAGTACTTC. This sequence encodes CASSFGTGHYEQYF.

The V gene is TRBV5-1, the J gene TRBJ1-1; D perhaps matches TRBD1 (6 bases). The CDR3 length is 15 residues. The V gene's germline CDR1 is SGHRS and CDR2 YFSETQ. Trimming cost V 3 bases and J 0 bases, with 12 bases left between them. The DNA for the CDR3 is TGCGCCAGCAGCTACCGAGGACAGATGAACACTGAAGCTTTCTTT. This sequence encodes CASSYRGQMNTEAFF.

This clone came up a few times. The chain has TRBV5-4 and TRBJ2-7; 10 positions match TRBD2. Germline V gives CDR1 SGHNT, CDR2 YYREEE (reference sequence). This CDR3 is 14 amino acids long. Trimming removed 5 bases from V and 2 bases from J; junction bases left unmatched: 4. The CDR3 region is CASRERGGPYEQYF. CDR3 bases: TGTGCCAGCAGGGAGCGGGGGGGCCCCTACGAGCAGTACTTC.

J is TRBJ2-3 and V is TRBV7-9; D possibly corresponds to TRBD2 (5 bases). Trimming took 2 bases from V and 0 from J, leaving 9 bases between them. CDR3 length equals 15 residues. Germline assignment: CDR1 SEHNR and CDR2 FQNEAQ (reference sequence). In DNA, the CDR3 is TGTGCCAGCAGCTTACGGAGACTAAGCACAGATACGCAGTATTTT. It translates to CASSLRRLSTDTQYF.

The chain carries TRBV2 and TRBJ2-3; tentatively, D is TRBD1 (6 bases). Per germline, CDR1 SNHLY and CDR2 FYNNEI. Trimming stripped 6 bases from V and 2 bases from J, with 12 bases between. The CDR3 sequence is 14 residues long. CDR3 in DNA: TGTGCCAGCAGCCGGGACACCAACACAGATACGCAGTATTTT. Protein sequence: CASSRDTNTDTQYF.

V usage is TRBV4-1 and J usage is TRBJ2-2, with 7 bases lining up with TRBD1. Unmatched junction bases numbered 9, after V lost 5 bases and J lost 0 bases. Per the germline V gene, CDR1 is MGHRA and CDR2 is YSYEKL. This CDR3 is built from 17 residues. The CDR3, as DNA: TGCGCCAGCAGCACACGTCCGGGACAGTCGAACACCGGGGAGCTGTTTTTT. Its translation is CASSTRPGQSNTGELFF.

This chain links TRBV6-5 with TRBJ1-6; D is ambiguous. V was clipped by 6 bases and J by 7 bases, with 10 bases between them. Germline-derived CDR1 and CDR2 are MNHEY and SVGAGI. This CDR3 has 13 amino acids. Here the CDR3 DNA reads TGTGCCAGCAGCCGGGAAGGAAATTCACCCCTCCACTTT. Its protein product is CASSREGNSPLHF.

The table lists this clone with a few counts. The V and J genes are TRBV28 and TRBJ2-1; 15 bases line up with TRBD2. The CDR3 contains 15 residues. CDR1 MDHEN and CDR2 SYDVKM come from the germline V gene. Losses at the gene ends were 2 bases for V and 9 bases for J; bases not matched to a gene: 2. The CDR3 bases are TGTGCCAGCAGTTTACGGACTAGCGGGGGGGGTGAGCAGTTCTTC. It specifies CASSLRTSGGGEQFF.

The chain has TRBV29-1 and TRBJ2-5; 7 nucleotides match TRBD2. The V segment lost 1 base and the J segment 5 bases; nucleotides outside the gene matches: 4. Germline CDR1 SQVTM, CDR2 ANQGSEA. The CDR3 length is 13 residues. This CDR3 reads CSVEGGGSETQYF. The CDR3, as DNA: TGCAGCGTTGAAGGGGGGGGGTCCGAGACCCAGTACTTC.

This clone appeared a few times. The chain is built from TRBV11-2 and TRBJ2-7, with D maybe TRBD1 (5 bases). The CDR3 runs 13 residues. V was cut by 3 bases and J by 6 bases, with 12 bases left in between. Germline V lookup: CDR1 SGHAT, CDR2 FQNNGV. The CDR3: CASSFPGTGEQYF. The CDR3 DNA sequence: TGTGCCAGCAGCTTTCCCGGCACAGGCGAGCAGTACTTC.

V and J are TRBV7-3 and TRBJ2-7, with D possibly being TRBD1 (6 bases). Trimming took 5 bases from V and 5 from J, leaving 19 bases between them. The CDR3 runs to 15 residues. Germline V CDR1 and CDR2: SGHTA, FQGTGA. In nucleotides, the CDR3 is TGTGCCAGCAGCCGAACACCGACAGGCCGGGACGAGCAGTACTTC. The encoded protein is CASSRTPTGRDEQYF.

This sequence joins TRBV7-9 and TRBJ2-5; D not certain. This CDR3 spans 15 amino acids. V was clipped by 1 base and J by 5 bases, with 14 bases between them. The germline CDR1 and CDR2 sequences are SEHNR and FQNEAQ (reference sequence). The CDR3 spells CASSLVSLAVETQYF. Here the CDR3 DNA reads TGTGCCAGCAGCTTAGTGTCTTTAGCTGTGGAGACCCAGTACTTC.